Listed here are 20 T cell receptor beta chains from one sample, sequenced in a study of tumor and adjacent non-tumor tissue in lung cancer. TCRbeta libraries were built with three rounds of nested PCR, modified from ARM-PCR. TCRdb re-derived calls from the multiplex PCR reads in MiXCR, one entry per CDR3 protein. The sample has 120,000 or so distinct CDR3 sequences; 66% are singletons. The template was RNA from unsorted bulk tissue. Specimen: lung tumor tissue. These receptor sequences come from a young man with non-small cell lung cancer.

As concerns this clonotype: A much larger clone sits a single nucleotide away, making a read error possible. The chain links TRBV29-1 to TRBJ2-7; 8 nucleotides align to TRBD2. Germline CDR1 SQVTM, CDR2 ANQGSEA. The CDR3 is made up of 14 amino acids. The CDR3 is CGVGVGGVSYEQYF. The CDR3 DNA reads TGCGGCGTCGGGGTCGGGGGGGTCTCCTACGAGCAGTACTTC.

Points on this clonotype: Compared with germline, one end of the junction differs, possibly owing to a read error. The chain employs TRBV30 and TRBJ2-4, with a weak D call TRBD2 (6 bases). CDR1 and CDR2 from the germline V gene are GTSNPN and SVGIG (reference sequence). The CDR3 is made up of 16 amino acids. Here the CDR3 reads CAWSLGGSGSKNIKCF. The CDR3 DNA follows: TGTGCCTGGAGTCTCGGCGGGTCCGGGAGCAAAAACATTAAGTGCTTC. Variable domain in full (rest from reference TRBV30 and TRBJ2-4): SQTIHQWPATLVQPVGSPLSLECTVEGTSNPNLYWYRQAAGRGLQLLFYSVGIGQISSEVPQNLSASRPQDRQFILSSKKLLLSDSGFYLCAWSLGGSGSKNIKCFGAGTRLSVL.

Here the CDR3 DNA reads TGTGCCAGCCTCCTGAGACAGGGCGGGAGGAACACTGAAGCTTTCTTT. It encodes CASLLRQGGRNTEAFF. The rearrangement joins TRBV5-4 to TRBJ1-1; 7 nucleotides align to TRBD1. Trimming removed 7 bases from V and 1 base from J; junction bases left unmatched: 13. The CDR3 is 16 amino acids. CDR1 SGHNT and CDR2 YYREEE come from the germline V gene (reference sequence). The whole variable domain, filled in from reference TRBV5-4 and TRBJ1-1, reads ETGVTQSPTHLIKTRGQQVTLRCSSQSGHNTVSWYQQALGQGPQFIFQYYREEENGRGNFPPRFSGLQFPNYSSELNVNALELDDSALYLCASLLRQGGRNTEAFFGQGTRLTVV.

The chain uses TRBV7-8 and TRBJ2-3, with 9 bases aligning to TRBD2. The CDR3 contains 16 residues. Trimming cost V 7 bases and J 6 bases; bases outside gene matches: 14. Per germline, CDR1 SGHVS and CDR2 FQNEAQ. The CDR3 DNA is TGTGCCAGCACCGCGGATATAGCGGGAGATCACGATACGCAGTATTTT. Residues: CASTADIAGDHDTQYF.

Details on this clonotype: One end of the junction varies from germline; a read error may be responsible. The CDR3 DNA reads as TGCGCCAGCGGCCAAGACGAAACAGGACAGAACTATGAGCAGTACTTC. It yields the protein CASGQDETGQNYEQYF. V is TRBV4-1 and J is TRBJ2-7, with D perhaps TRBD1 (6 bases). Germline-derived CDR1 and CDR2 are MGHRA and YSYEKL. This CDR3 comprises 16 residues.

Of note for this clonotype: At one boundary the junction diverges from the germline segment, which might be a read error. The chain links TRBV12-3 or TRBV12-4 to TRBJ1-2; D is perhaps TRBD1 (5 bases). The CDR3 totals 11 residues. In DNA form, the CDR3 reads TGTACCAGCAGTATAGGGACTGGCTTCACCTTC. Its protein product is CTSSIGTGFTF.

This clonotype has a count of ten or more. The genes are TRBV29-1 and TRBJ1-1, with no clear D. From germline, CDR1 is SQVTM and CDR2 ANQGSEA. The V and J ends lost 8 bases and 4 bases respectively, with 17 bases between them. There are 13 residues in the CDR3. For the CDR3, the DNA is TGCAGCATCAGCGCGGCTTGGGGCACTGAAGCTTTCTTT. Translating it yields CSISAAWGTEAFF.

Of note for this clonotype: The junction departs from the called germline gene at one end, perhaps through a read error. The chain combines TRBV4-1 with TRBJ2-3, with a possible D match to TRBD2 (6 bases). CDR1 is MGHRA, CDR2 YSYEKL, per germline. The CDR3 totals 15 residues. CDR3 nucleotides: TGCGCCAGCAGCCAAGATCGGAGGGGTACAGGTACGCAGTATTTT. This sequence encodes CASSQDRRGTGTQYF.

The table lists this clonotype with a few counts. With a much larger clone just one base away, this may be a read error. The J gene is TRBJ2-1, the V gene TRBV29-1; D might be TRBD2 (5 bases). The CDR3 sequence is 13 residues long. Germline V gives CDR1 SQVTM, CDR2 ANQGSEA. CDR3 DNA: TGCAGCGTTGAAGATTGGAGCGGTGGGGAGCTGTTCTTC. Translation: CSVEDWSGGELFF.

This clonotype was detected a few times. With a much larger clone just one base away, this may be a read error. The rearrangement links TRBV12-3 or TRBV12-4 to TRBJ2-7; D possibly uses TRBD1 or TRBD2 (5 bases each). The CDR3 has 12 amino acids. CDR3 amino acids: CASSLGTYEHYF. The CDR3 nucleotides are TGTGCCAGCAGTTTGGGGACCTACGAGCACTACTTC.

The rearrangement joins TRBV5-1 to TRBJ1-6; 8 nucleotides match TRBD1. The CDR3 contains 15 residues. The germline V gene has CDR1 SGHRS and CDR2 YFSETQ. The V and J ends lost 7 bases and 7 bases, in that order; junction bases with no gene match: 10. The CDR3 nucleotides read TGCGCCAGCTCCCTGACAGGGGCAAACAATTCACCCCTCCACTTT. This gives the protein CASSLTGANNSPLHF.

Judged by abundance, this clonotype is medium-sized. CDR3 region: CSPVLQGGPDTQYF. CDR3 DNA sequence: TGCAGCCCCGTCCTGCAGGGTGGTCCAGATACGCAGTATTTT. V usage is TRBV29-1 and J usage is TRBJ2-3, with D possibly matching TRBD1 (5 bases). The CDR3 is made up of 14 amino acids. V gave up 8 bases and J gave up 4 bases, with 19 bases separating them. Germline V gives CDR1 SQVTM, CDR2 ANQGSEA.

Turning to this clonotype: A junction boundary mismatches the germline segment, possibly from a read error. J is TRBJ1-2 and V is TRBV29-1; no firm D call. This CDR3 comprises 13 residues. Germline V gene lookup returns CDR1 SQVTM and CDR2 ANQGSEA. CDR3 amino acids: CSISESRVYGYTF. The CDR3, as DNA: TGCAGCATTTCGGAAAGTCGGGTGTATGGCTACACCTTT. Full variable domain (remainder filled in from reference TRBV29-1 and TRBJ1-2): SAVISQKPSRDICQRGTSLTIQCQVDSQVTMMFWYRQQPGQSLTLIATANQGSEATYESGFVIDKFPISRPNLTFSTLTVSNMSPEDSSIYLCSISESRVYGYTFGSGTRLTVV.

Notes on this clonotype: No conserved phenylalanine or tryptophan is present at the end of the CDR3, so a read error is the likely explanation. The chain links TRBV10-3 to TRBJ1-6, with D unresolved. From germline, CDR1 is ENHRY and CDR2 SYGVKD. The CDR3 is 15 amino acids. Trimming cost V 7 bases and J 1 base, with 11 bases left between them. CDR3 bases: TGTGCCATCACCCCTGACATTTCCTATAATTCACCCCTCCACATT. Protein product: CAITPDISYNSPLHI.

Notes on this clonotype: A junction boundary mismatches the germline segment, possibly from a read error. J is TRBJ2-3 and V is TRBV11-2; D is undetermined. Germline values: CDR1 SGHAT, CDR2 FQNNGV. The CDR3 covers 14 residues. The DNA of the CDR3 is TGTCCCAGCAGCATAAGACGGGTCACAGATACGCAATATTTT. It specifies CPSSIRRVTDTQYF.

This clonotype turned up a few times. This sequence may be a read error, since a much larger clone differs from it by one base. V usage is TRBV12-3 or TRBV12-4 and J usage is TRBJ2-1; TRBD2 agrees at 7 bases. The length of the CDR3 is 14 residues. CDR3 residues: CASRTSAAYDEQFF. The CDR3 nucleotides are TGTGCCAGCAGAACTAGCGCAGCCTACGATGAGCAGTTCTTC.

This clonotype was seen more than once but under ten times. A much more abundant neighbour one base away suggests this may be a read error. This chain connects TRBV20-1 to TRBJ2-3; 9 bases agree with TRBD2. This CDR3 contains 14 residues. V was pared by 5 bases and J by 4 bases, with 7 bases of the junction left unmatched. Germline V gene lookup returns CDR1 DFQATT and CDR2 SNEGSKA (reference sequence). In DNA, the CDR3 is TGCAGTGCTCCGAAGCGGGGGGAATCAGATACGCAGTATTTT. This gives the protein CSAPKRGESDTQYF.

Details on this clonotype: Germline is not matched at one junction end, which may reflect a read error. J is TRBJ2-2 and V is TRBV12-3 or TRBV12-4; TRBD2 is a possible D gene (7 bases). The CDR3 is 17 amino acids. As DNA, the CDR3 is TGTGCCAGCAGTTCAGGGAGGGCAGGGGCATTTACCGGGGAGCTGTTCTTT. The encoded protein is CASSSGRAGAFTGELFF.

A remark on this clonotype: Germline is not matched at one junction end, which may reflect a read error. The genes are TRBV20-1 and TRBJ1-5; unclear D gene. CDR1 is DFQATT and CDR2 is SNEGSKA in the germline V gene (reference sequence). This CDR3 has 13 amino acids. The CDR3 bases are TGCAGTGATAGTTGGCACGGTGATCAGCCCCTGCATTTT. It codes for CSDSWHGDQPLHF.

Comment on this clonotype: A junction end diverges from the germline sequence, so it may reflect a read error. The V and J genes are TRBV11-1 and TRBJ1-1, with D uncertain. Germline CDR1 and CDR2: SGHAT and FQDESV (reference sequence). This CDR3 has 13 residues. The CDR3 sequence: CASSTAVNTETFF. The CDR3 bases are TGTGCCAGCAGCACAGCTGTGAACACTGAAACTTTCTTT.